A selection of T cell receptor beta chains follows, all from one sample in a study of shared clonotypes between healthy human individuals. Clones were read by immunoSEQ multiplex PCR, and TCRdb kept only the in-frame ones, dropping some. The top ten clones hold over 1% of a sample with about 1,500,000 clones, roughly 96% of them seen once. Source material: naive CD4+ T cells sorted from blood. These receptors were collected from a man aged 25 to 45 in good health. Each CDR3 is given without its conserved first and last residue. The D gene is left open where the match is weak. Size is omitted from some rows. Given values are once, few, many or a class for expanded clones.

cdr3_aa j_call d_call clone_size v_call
ASSLGTPMGTDTQY TRBJ2-3 NA NA TRBV27
ASSVDPRAGAQH TRBJ1-5 NA NA TRBV9
ASSSGTGSIQPQH TRBJ1-5 TRBD1 NA TRBV9
ASSLGSGLRVTGELF TRBJ2-2 NA NA TRBV4-2
ASSPPSGRPDTQY TRBJ2-3 TRBD2 NA TRBV18
SVVDRVGRYEQY TRBJ2-7 TRBD1 once TRBV29-1
ASREGPIRPQH TRBJ1-5 NA NA TRBV6-5
ASSFTPYYEQY TRBJ2-7 NA NA TRBV7-9
ASRMRGLAGGRHEQF TRBJ2-1 TRBD2 NA TRBV27
ASSIGGLAGIRHEQY TRBJ2-7 TRBD2 NA TRBV19
ASSFLSGRAYTDTQY TRBJ2-3 TRBD2 NA TRBV11-2
ASSLAPDRGLTEAF TRBJ1-1 TRBD1 NA TRBV5-5
ASSPQGGSYEQY NA NA NA TRBV5-1
SARLPDTQY TRBJ2-3 NA NA TRBV20-1
ASSLGSYNEQF TRBJ2-1 NA NA TRBV5-1
ASSGPRVDEQY TRBJ2-7 NA NA TRBV28
SGGPGSGLGQY TRBJ2-7 NA NA TRBV29-1
ASSWGRHSYEQY TRBJ2-7 NA NA TRBV5-4
ASSRVQYEQY TRBJ2-7 NA NA TRBV28
ASSPVPSGLYEQY TRBJ2-7 NA NA TRBV9
ASSLNTGETQY TRBJ2-5 NA NA TRBV5-1
ASSSLQGAMNTEAF TRBJ1-1 NA NA TRBV18
ASSLSGDGYT TRBJ1-2 NA NA TRBV28
ASSQDLGGEQY TRBJ2-7 NA NA TRBV14
ASSKAGTANTEAF TRBJ1-1 TRBD1 NA TRBV5-4
ASSLGRRPSSYEQY TRBJ2-7 NA NA TRBV11-2
ASSESGRTYNEQF TRBJ2-1 TRBD2 NA TRBV25-1
ASSLVTGDEQY TRBJ2-7 NA NA TRBV5-1
ASSVGWRGDENTEAF TRBJ1-1 NA NA TRBV7-9
ASSLTSTVTAVRTDTQY TRBJ2-3 NA NA TRBV28
ASSVAAGDTDTQY TRBJ2-3 TRBD2 NA TRBV9
ASSLVGPDTQY TRBJ2-3 NA NA TRBV5-6
ASSYPGGTGFYNEQF TRBJ2-1 NA NA TRBV27
ASSEQGAGTEAF TRBJ1-1 TRBD1 NA TRBV5-1
ASSYSRRDQNYEQY TRBJ2-7 NA NA TRBV6-5
ASSLTGANVLT TRBJ2-6 NA once TRBV5-1
ASSLAMGGFTEAF TRBJ1-1 NA NA TRBV5-4
ASSSRLAVNYNEQF TRBJ2-1 TRBD2 NA TRBV5-1
ASSEGAGSYNEQF TRBJ2-1 NA once TRBV9
ATSGTSGTGPSFEQY TRBJ2-7 TRBD2 NA TRBV2
AWRTGRRQETQY TRBJ2-5 NA NA TRBV30
ASRPSGRGYNEQF TRBJ2-1 TRBD2 NA TRBV28
ASSSSGRSQPQH TRBJ1-5 NA NA TRBV7-9
SVAGAGEQY TRBJ2-7 NA NA TRBV29-1
ASGSLRDAQETQY TRBJ2-5 NA NA TRBV12-5